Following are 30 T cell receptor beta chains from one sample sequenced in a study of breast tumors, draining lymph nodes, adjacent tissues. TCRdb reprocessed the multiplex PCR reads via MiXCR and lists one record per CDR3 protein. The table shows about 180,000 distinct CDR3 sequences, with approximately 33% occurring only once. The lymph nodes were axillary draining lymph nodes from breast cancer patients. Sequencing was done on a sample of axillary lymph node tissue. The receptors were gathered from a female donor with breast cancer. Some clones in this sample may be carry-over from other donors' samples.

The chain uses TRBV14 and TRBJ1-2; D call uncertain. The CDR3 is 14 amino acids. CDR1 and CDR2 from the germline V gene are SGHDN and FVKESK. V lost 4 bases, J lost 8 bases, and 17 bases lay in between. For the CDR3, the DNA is TGTGCCAGCAGCCGCGAACCGGGGTGGAGGGGCTACACCTTC. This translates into CASSREPGWRGYTF.

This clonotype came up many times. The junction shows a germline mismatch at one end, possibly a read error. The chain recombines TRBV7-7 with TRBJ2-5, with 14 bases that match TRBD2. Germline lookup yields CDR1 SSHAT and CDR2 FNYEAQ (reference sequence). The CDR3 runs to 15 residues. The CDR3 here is CASSRTSGGQETQYF. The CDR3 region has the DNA TGTGCTAGCAGCCGGACTAGCGGGGGGCAAGAGACCCAGTACTTC.

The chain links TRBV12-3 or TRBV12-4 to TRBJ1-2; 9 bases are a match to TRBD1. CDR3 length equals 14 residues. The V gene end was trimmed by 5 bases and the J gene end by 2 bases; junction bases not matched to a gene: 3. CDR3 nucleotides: TGTGCCAGCAGTCGAGGGACAGGGAACTATGGCTACACCTTC. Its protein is CASSRGTGNYGYTF.

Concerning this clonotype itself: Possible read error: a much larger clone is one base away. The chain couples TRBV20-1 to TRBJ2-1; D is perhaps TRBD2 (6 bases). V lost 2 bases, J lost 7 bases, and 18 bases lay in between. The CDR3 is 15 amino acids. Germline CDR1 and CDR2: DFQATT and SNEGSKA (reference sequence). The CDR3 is CSARSGTSLTNEQFF. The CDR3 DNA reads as TGCAGTGCTAGATCCGGGACTTCCCTTACAAATGAGCAGTTCTTC.

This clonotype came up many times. The CDR3, as DNA: TGCGCCAGCAGCCAGATCGGGGGGCGGGCCTACAATGAGCAGTTCTTC. As protein: CASSQIGGRAYNEQFF. The chain joins TRBV4-1 to TRBJ2-1, with D possibly matching TRBD2 (7 bases). The germline V and J ends were trimmed by 3 bases and 2 bases, with 14 bases remaining between them. The CDR3 spans 16 residues. CDR1 is MGHRA, CDR2 YSYEKL, per germline.

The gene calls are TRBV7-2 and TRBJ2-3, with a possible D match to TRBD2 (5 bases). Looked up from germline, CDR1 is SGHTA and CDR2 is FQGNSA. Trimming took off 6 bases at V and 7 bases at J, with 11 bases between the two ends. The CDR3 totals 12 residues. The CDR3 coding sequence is TGTGCCAGCAGGGGAGCGGACTATACGCAGTATTTT. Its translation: CASRGADYTQYF. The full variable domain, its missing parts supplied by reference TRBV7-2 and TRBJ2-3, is GAGVSQSPSNKVTEKGKDVELRCDPISGHTALYWYRQSLGQGLEFLIYFQGNSAPDKSGLPSDRFSAERTGGSVSTLTIQRTQQEDSAVYLCASRGADYTQYFGPGTRLTVL.

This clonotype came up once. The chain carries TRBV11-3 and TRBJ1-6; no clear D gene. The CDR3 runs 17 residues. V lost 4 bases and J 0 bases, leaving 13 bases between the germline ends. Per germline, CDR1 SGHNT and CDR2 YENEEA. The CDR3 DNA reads TGTGCCAGCAGCTCAGCTCCCCAGAGCTCCTATAATTCACCCCTCCACTTT. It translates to CASSSAPQSSYNSPLHF. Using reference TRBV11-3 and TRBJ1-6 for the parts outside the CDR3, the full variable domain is EAGVVQSPRYKIIEKKQPVAFWCNPISGHNTLYWYLQNLGQGPELLIRYENEEAVDDSQLPKDRFSAERLKGVDSTLKIQPAELGDSAVYLCASSSAPQSSYNSPLHFGNGTRLTVT.

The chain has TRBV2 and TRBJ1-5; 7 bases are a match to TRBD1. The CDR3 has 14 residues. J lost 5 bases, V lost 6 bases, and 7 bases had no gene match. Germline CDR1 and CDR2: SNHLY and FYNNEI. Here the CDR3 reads CASRGTTGDQPQHF. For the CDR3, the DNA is TGTGCCAGCAGAGGGACCACAGGGGATCAGCCCCAGCATTTT.

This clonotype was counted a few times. The CDR3: CASRKKQDINNQPQHF. The DNA for the CDR3 is TGTGCCAGCAGAAAGAAACAAGATATCAACAATCAGCCCCAGCATTTT. The chain combines TRBV6-2 or TRBV6-3 with TRBJ1-5; no firm D call. V was pared by 6 bases and J by 3 bases, with 18 bases between. The CDR3 extends over 16 amino acids. Germline V gene lookup returns CDR1 MNHEY and CDR2 SVGEGT.

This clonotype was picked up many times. This CDR3 is CASSLSGIARNQPQHF. In DNA form, the CDR3 reads TGTGCCAGCAGTTTGTCAGGGATCGCACGCAATCAGCCCCAGCATTTT. The J gene is TRBJ1-5, the V gene TRBV12-3 or TRBV12-4; perhaps TRBD1 as D (5 bases). There are 16 residues in the CDR3. V was trimmed by 3 bases and J by 2 bases, leaving 14 bases between them.

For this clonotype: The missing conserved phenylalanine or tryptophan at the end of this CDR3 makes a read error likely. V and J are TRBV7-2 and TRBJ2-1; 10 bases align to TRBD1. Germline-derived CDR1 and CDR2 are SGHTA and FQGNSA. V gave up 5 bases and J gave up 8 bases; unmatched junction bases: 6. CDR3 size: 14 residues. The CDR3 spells CASSQDRGPDEQFL. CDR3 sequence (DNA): TGTGCCAGCAGCCAAGACAGGGGGCCCGATGAGCAGTTCCTC.

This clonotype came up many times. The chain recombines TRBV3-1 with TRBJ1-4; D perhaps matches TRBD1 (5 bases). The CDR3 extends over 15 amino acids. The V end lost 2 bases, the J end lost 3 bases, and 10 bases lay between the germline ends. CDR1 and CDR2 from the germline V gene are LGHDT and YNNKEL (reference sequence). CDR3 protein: CASSQRGSANEKLFF. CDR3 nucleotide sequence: TGTGCCAGCAGCCAACGGGGGTCGGCTAATGAAAAACTGTTTTTT.

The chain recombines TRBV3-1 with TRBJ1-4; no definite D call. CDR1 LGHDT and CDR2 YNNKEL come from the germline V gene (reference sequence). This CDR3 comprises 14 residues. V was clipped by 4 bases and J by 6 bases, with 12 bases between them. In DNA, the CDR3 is TGTGCCAGCAGCCCCCAGGCCCTCCATGAAAAACTGTTTTTT. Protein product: CASSPQALHEKLFF. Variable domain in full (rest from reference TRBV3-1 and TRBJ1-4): DTAVSQTPKYLVTQMGNDKSIKCEQNLGHDTMYWYKQDSKKFLKIMFSYNNKELIINETVPNRFSPKSPDKAHLNLHINSLELGDSAVYFCASSPQALHEKLFFGSGTQLSVL.

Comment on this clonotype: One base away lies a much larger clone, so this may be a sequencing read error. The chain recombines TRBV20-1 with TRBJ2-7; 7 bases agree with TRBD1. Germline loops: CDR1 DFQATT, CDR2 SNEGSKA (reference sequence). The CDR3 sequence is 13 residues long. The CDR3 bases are TGCAGTGCTAGGGGGACAGTCTCCTACGCGCAGTACTTC. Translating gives CSARGTVSYAQYF.

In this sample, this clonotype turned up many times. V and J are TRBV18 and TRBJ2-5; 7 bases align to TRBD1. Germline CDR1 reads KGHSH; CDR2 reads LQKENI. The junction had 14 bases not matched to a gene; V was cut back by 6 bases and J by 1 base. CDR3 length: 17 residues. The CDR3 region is CASSHGQDARIQETQYF. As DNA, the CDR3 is TGTGCCAGCTCGCACGGACAGGACGCCCGCATCCAAGAGACCCAGTACTTC.

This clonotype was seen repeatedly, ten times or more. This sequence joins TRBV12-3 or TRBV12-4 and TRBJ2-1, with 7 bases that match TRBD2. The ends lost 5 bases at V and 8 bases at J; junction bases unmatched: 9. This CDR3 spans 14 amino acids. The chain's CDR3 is CASSGGGSRYEQFF. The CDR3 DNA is TGTGCCAGCAGTGGCGGCGGGAGCCGGTATGAGCAGTTCTTC.

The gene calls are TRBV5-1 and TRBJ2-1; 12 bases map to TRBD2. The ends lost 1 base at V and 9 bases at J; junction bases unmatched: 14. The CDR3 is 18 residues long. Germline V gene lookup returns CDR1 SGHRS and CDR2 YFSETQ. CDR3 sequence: CASSLKWDASGGAIEQFF. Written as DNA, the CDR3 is TGCGCCAGCAGCTTGAAGTGGGACGCTAGCGGGGGGGCCATTGAGCAGTTCTTC.

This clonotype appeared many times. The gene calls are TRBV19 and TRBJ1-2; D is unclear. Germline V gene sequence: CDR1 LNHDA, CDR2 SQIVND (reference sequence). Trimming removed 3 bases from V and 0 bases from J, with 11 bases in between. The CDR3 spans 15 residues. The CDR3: CASSIGGSANYGYTF. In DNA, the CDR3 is TGTGCCAGTAGTATCGGAGGTTCCGCTAACTATGGCTACACCTTC. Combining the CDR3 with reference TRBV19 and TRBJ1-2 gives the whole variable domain DGGITQSPKYLFRKEGQNVTLSCEQNLNHDAMYWYRQDPGQGLRLIYYSQIVNDFQKGDIAEGYSVSREKKESFPLTVTSAQKNPTAFYLCASSIGGSANYGYTFGSGTRLTVV.

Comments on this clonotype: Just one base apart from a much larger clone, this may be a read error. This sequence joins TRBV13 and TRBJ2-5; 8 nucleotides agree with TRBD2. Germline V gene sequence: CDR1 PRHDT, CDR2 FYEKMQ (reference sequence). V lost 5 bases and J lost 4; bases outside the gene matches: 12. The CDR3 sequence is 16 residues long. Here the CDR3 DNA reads TGTGCCAGCAGCCACTCCGGGACTAGATCCGGAGAGACCCAGTACTTC. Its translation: CASSHSGTRSGETQYF.

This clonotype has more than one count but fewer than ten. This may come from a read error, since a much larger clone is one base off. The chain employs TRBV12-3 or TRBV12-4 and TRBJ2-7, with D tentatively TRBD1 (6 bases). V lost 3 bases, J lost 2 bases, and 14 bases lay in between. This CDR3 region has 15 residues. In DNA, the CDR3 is TGTGCCAGCAGTTTCGCTGGGGGCGAAACCTACGAGCAGTACTTC. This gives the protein CASSFAGGETYEQYF.

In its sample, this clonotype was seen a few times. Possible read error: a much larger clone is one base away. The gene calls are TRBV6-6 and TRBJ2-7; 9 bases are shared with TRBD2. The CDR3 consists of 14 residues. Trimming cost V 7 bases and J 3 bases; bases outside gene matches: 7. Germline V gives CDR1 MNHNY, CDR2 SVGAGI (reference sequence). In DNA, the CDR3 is TGTGCCAGCAAGCGTCCTAGCGGGAACTACGAGCAGTACTTC. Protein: CASKRPSGNYEQYF.

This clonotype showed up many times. This chain's CDR3 is CATSSSSRGKGYTF. The DNA for the CDR3 is TGTGCCACCAGCAGTTCCTCGAGGGGCAAAGGCTACACCTTC. The chain is built from TRBV15 and TRBJ1-2, with TRBD1 as a possible D gene (5 bases). The V end was cut by 3 bases, the J end by 8 bases, with 16 bases between. The germline V gene encodes CDR1 LNHNV and CDR2 YYDKDF (reference sequence). The CDR3 sequence is 14 residues long.

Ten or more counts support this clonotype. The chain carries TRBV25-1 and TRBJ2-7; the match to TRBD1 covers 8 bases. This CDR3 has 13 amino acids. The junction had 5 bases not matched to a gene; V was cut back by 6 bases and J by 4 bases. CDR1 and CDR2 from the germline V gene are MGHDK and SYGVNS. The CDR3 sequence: CASSGQGKYEQYF. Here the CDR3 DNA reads TGTGCCAGCAGCGGACAGGGAAAGTACGAGCAGTACTTC.

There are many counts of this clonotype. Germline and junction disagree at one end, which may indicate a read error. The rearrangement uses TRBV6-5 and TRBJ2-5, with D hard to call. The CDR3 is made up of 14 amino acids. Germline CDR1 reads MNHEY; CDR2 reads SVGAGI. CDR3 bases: TGTGCCAGCAGTCACTCGATACTGGGGGAGACCCAGTACTTC. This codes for CASSHSILGETQYF.

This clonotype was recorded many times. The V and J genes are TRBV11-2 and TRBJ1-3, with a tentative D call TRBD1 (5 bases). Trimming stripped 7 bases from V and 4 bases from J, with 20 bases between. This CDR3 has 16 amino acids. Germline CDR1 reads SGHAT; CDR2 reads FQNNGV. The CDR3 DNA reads TGTGCCAGCACCCGTGACAGAACATTCCTCGGAAACACCATATATTTT. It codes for CASTRDRTFLGNTIYF.

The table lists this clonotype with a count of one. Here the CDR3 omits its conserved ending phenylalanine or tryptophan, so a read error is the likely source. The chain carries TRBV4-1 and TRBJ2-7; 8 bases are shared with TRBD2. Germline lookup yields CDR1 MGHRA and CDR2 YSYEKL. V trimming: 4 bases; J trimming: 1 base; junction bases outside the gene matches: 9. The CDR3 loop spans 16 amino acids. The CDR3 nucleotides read TGCGCCAGCAGCCTTAGGAGCGGGGGAGTGTCCTACGAGCAGTACATC. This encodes CASSLRSGGVSYEQYI.

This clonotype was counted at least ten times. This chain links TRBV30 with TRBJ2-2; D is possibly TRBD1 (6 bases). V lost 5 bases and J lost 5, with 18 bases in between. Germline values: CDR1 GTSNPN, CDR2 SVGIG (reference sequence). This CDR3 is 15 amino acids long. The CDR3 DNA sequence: TGTGCCTGGTTGGGTGAGACAGGCTTTACCGGGGAGCTGTTTTTT. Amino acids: CAWLGETGFTGELFF.

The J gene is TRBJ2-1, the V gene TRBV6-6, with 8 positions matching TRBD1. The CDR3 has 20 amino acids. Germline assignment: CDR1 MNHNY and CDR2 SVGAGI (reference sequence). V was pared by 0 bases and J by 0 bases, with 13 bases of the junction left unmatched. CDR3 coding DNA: TGTGCCAGCAGTTACTCGAGAACAGGGGGACGTACTAGCTCCTACAATGAGCAGTTCTTC. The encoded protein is CASSYSRTGGRTSSYNEQFF.

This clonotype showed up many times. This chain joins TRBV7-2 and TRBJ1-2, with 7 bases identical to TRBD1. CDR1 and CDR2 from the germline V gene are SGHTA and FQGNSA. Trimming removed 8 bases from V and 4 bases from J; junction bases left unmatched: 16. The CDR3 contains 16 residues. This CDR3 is CASHLSPTGSTYGYTF. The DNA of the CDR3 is TGTGCCAGCCATCTTTCCCCGACAGGGAGTACCTATGGCTACACCTTC.

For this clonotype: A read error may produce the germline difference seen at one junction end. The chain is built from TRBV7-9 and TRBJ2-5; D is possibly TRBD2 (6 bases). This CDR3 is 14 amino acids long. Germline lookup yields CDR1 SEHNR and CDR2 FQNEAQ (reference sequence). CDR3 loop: CAGVSGGFKESQYF. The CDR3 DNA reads TGTGCCGGCGTTTCCGGGGGTTTTAAAGAGTCCCAGTACTTC. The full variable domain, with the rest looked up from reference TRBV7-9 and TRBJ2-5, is DTGVSQNPRHKITKRGQNVTFRCDPISEHNRLYWYRQTLGQGPEFLTYFQNEAQLEKSRLLSDRFSAERPKGSFSTLEIQRTEQGDSAMYLCAGVSGGFKESQYFGPGTRLLVL.